This record looks at one T cell receptor beta chain sequence and its context. The data were taken from a study of T cells in localized non-small cell lung cancer. Sequenced by immunoSEQ multiplex PCR; TCRdb stores in-frame clones only, minus some. The sample lists around 24,000 clones, about 88% occurring once. The material sequenced was peripheral blood, taken before any cancer treatment. The source is a male donor older than 55 with stage I squamous cell lung carcinoma.

DNA for the CDR3: TGTGCCAGCAGCAAGGACAGGACCTCCTACAATGAGCAGTTCTTC. Encoded protein: CASSKDRTSYNEQFF. V and J are TRBV7-8 and TRBJ2-1; TRBD1 agrees at 7 bases. The CDR3 is made up of 15 amino acids. V dropped 5 bases and J dropped 0; count of bases not matched to a gene: 4. Germline CDR1 is SGHVS and CDR2 is FQNEAQ.